One sample yielded the 5 T cell receptor beta chains listed below, sequenced in a study of T cell responses to AZD1222 COVID-19 vaccine. The protocol was immunoSEQ multiplex PCR, while the TCRdb copy is restricted to in-frame clones and leaves out a portion. The repertoire consists of some 63,000 clones, with 85% to 90% occurring once and the leading ten covering under 6.5%. The sequencing used peripheral blood, collected 28 days after the second AZD1222 dose. The receptor source for this set is an adult who received the AZD1222 COVID-19 vaccine.

This rearrangement joins TRBV6-5 to TRBJ2-3; 8 positions match TRBD1. This CDR3 has 15 residues. V gave up 5 bases and J gave up 2 bases; unmatched junction bases: 6. CDR1 and CDR2 (germline): MNHEY, SVGAGI. CDR3 region: CASSMTGVTTDTQYF. CDR3 DNA sequence: TGTGCCAGCAGTATGACAGGGGTTACCACAGATACGCAGTATTTT.

V is TRBV7-3 and J is TRBJ2-3; D call uncertain. Germline CDR1 reads SGHTA; CDR2 reads FQGTGA. Trimming removed 1 base from V and 4 bases from J, with 12 bases in between. CDR3 length: 15 residues. The CDR3, as DNA: TGTGCCAGCAGCTTAAGTCCCGGGCTCGCAGATACGCAGTATTTT. Its translation is CASSLSPGLADTQYF. Based on the CDR3 plus reference TRBV7-3 and TRBJ2-3, the full variable domain is GAGVSQTPSNKVTEKGKYVELRCDPISGHTALYWYRQSLGQGPEFLIYFQGTGAADDSGLPNDRFFAVRPEGSVSTLKIQRTERGDSAVYLCASSLSPGLADTQYFGPGTRLTVL.

This rearrangement joins TRBV11-1 to TRBJ1-1, with TRBD1 identical over 7 bases. This CDR3 is 15 amino acids long. Trimming took 3 bases from V and 1 from J; bases not matched to a gene: 5. Germline lookup yields CDR1 SGHAT and CDR2 FQDESV (reference sequence). As DNA, the CDR3 is TGTGCCAGCAGCTTTGCACAGGGGACGAACACTGAAGCTTTCTTT. Amino acids: CASSFAQGTNTEAFF.

The chain links TRBV5-5 to TRBJ2-2; the D call may be TRBD1 or TRBD2 (5 bases each). This CDR3 has 15 residues. The V end lost 1 base, the J end lost 4 bases, and 11 bases lay between the germline ends. Looked up from germline, CDR1 is SGHKS and CDR2 is YYEKEE (reference sequence). CDR3 DNA sequence: TGTGCCAGCAGCTTGTTATGGGACCTCACCGGGGAGCTGTTTTTT. Protein: CASSLLWDLTGELFF.

V and J are TRBV19 and TRBJ1-5, with D uncertain. This CDR3 contains 14 residues. Trimming shortened V by 1 base and J by 0 bases, and 4 bases separated the two germline ends. Germline-derived CDR1 and CDR2 are LNHDA and SQIVND (reference sequence). Written as DNA, the CDR3 is TGTGCCAGTAGTATAGCGGGTAGCAATCAGCCCCAGCATTTT. It specifies CASSIAGSNQPQHF.